This entry is about one T cell receptor (beta chain). Original data processing: Reference gene primer amplification in the assay estimated nucleated cell counts. Profiling relied on immunoSEQ multiplex PCR, and the TCRdb table lists in-frame clones only, not all of them. V and J calls and clone size are those listed in that table; D and trimming were worked out from the DNA. The data hold roughly 200,000 clones, with about 80% observed a single time. The data were obtained in a study of blood T cell repertoires in COVID-19. Study-wide context: From T cells, B-cell-depleted T cells, or PBMCs came the material, which was cDNA or gDNA.

V lost 3 bases to trimming and J lost 6 bases; unmatched junction nucleotides: 7. Germline assignment: CDR1 LNHDA and CDR2 SQIVND (reference sequence). The CDR3 is 17 residues long. What was sequenced was peripheral blood. The genes are TRBV19 and TRBJ1-6, with TRBD1 identical over 11 bases. The TCR comes from a man aged 60 to 69 with acute or convalescent COVID-19. The CDR3 loop reads CASSMRTGGSFNSPLHF. The CDR3 DNA is TGTGCCAGTAGTATGCGGACAGGGGGCAGTTTTAATTCACCCCTCCACTTT.